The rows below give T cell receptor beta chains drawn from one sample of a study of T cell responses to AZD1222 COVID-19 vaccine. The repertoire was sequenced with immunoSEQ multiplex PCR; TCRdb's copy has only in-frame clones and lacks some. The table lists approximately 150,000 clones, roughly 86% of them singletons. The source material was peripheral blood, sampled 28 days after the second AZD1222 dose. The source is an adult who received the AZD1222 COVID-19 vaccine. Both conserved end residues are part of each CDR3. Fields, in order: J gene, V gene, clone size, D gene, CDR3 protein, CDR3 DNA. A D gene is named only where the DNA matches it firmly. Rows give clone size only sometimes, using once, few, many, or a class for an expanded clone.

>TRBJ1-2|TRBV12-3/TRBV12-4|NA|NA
CASTARRYNGYTF
TGTGCCAGCACCGCCCGTCGGTATAATGGCTACACCTTC
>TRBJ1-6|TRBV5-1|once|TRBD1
CASSLGQGSLTYNSPLHF
TGCGCCAGCAGCTTGGGACAGGGTTCCTTAACCTATAATTCACCCCTCCACTTT
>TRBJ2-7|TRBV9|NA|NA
CASSVGGLGVYEQYF
TGTGCCAGCAGCGTAGGGGGACTGGGTGTGTACGAGCAGTACTTC
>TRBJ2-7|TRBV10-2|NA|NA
CASSEVSYEQYF
TGCGCCAGCAGTGAGGTCTCCTACGAGCAGTACTTC
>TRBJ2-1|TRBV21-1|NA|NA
CASSKIHPAYAFNEQFF
TGTGCCAGCAGCAAAATCCATCCGGCCTATGCTTTCAATGAGCAGTTCTTC
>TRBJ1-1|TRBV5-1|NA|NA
CASSLYPGMNTEAFF
TGCGCCAGCAGCTTGTACCCAGGGATGAACACTGAAGCTTTCTTT
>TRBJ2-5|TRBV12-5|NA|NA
CASANDGGGVTQYF
TGTGCTAGTGCTAATGATGGGGGCGGGGTGACCCAGTACTTC
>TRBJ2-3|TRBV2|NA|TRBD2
CASTGTSGTTDTQYF
TGTGCCAGCACCGGGACTAGCGGGACCACAGATACGCAGTATTTT
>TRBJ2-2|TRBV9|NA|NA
CASSVNTGELFF
TGTGCCAGCAGCGTAAACACCGGGGAGCTGTTTTTT
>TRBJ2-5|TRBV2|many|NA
CASRGPGLQETQYF
TGTGCCAGCAGGGGACCGGGACTGCAAGAGACCCAGTACTTC
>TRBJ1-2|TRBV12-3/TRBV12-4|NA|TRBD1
CASSRQGPGYTF
TGTGCCAGCAGTCGACAGGGACCTGGCTACACCTTC
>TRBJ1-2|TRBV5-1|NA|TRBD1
CASSLLGQGGYGYTF
TGCGCCAGCAGCTTACTGGGACAGGGGGGCTATGGCTACACCTTC
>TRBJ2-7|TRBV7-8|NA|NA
CASSRGLGSSYEQYF
TGTGCCAGCAGCCGAGGACTTGGGAGCTCCTACGAGCAGTACTTC
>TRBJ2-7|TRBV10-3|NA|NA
CAIGLSYEQYF
TGTGCCATCGGGCTCTCCTACGAGCAGTACTTC
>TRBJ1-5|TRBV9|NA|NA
CASSSGGWGSNQPQHF
TGTGCCAGCAGTAGTGGGGGATGGGGTAGCAATCAGCCCCAGCATTTT
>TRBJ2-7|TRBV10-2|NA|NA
CASSESAAGRMYF
TGCGCCAGCAGTGAGTCGGCCGCAGGGCGGATGTACTTC
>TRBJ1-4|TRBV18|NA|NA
CASSPDSNEKLFF
TGTGCCAGCTCACCGGACTCTAATGAAAAACTGTTTTTT
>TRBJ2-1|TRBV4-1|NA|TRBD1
CASSQGQGADNEQFF
TGCGCCAGCAGCCAAGGTCAGGGGGCCGACAATGAGCAGTTCTTC
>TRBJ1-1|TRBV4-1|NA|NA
CASSQDRGVNTEAFF
TGCGCCAGCAGCCAAGACAGGGGAGTGAACACTGAAGCTTTCTTT
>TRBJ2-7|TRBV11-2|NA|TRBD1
CASSLGPSLQGYEQYF
TGTGCCAGCAGCTTAGGACCCTCGTTACAGGGGTATGAGCAGTACTTC
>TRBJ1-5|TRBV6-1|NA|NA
CASTYSNQPQHF
TGTGCCAGCACGTATAGCAATCAGCCCCAGCATTTT
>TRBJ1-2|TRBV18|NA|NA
CASSPPVGDGYTF
TGTGCCAGCTCACCACCCGTGGGCGACGGCTACACCTTC
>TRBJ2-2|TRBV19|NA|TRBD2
CASSGTRNTGELFF
TGTGCCAGTAGTGGGACTAGAAACACCGGGGAGCTGTTTTTT
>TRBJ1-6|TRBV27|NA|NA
CASSLSGRSNSPLHF
TGTGCCAGCAGTTTATCGGGACGGTCCAATTCACCCCTCCACTTT
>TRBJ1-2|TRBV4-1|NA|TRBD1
CASSQGGQGFYGYTF
TGCGCCAGCAGCCAAGGCGGACAGGGGTTCTATGGCTACACCTTC
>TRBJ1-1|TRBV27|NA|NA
CASSFGTATTEAFF
TGTGCCAGCAGTTTCGGGACGGCCACCACTGAAGCTTTCTTT
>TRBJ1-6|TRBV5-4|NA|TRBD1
CASSLADREWNSPLHF
TGTGCCAGCAGCTTGGCCGACAGGGAATGGAATTCACCCCTCCACTTT
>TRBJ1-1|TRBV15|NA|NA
CATSRDLGEGNAEAFF
TGTGCCACCAGCAGAGATCTGGGGGAAGGGAACGCTGAAGCTTTCTTT
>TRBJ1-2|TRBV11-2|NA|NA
CASSLAGVNYGYTF
TGTGCCAGCAGCTTAGCCGGGGTTAACTATGGCTACACCTTC
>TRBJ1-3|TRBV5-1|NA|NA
CASSLAGSGNTIYF
TGCGCCAGCAGCTTGGCAGGGTCCGGAAACACCATATATTTT
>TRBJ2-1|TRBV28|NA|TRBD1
CASIPGGSYNEQFF
TGTGCCAGCATCCCAGGGGGATCCTACAATGAGCAGTTCTTC
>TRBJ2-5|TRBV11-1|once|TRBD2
CASSFGREVAETQYF
TGTGCCAGCAGCTTCGGGCGGGAGGTGGCCGAGACCCAGTACTTC
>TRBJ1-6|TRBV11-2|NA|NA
CASRNPGGENSPLHF
TGTGCCAGCAGAAACCCTGGGGGGGAAAATTCACCCCTCCACTTT
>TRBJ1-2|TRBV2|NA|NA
CASSKGPRYGYTF
TGTGCCAGCAGTAAAGGACCGCGCTATGGCTACACCTTC
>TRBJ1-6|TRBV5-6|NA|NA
CASSLESSSPLHF
TGTGCCAGCAGCTTGGAATCTTCCTCACCCCTCCACTTT
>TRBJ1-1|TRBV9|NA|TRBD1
CASSPHRGRDEAFF
TGTGCCAGCAGCCCCCACAGGGGGCGTGATGAAGCTTTCTTT
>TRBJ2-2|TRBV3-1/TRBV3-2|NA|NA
CASSLASSTGELFF
TGTGCCAGCAGCCTTGCTAGCAGCACCGGGGAGCTGTTTTTT
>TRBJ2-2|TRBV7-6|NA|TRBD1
CASSHTGQGNTGELFF
TGTGCCAGCAGCCATACGGGACAGGGGAACACCGGGGAGCTGTTTTTT
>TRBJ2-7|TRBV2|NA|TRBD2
CAQRASGPVGYEQYF
TGTGCCCAAAGGGCTAGCGGGCCGGTAGGCTACGAGCAGTACTTC
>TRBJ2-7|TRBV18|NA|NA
CASSLDGTLSYEQYF
TGTGCCAGCTCACTCGATGGGACTCTCTCCTACGAGCAGTACTTC
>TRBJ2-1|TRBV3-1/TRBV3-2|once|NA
CASSRWSSYNEQFF
TGTGCCAGCAGCCGTTGGAGCTCCTACAATGAGCAGTTCTTC
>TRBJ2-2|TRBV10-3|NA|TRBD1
CAILGTGNTGELFF
TGTGCCATCCTGGGGACAGGGAACACCGGGGAGCTGTTTTTT
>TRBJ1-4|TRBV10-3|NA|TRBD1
CAISQGQGQDEKLFF
TGTGCCATCAGCCAGGGACAGGGACAAGATGAAAAACTGTTTTTT
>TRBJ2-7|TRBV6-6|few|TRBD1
CASSPGQGMREQYF
TGTGCCAGCAGCCCGGGACAGGGTATGAGGGAGCAGTACTTC
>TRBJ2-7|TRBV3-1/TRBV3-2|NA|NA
CASSRLGSEQYF
TGTGCCAGCAGCCGCCTTGGGAGCGAGCAGTACTTC
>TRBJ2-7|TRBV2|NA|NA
CASSDGHSYEQYF
TGTGCCAGCAGTGACGGACACTCCTACGAGCAGTACTTC
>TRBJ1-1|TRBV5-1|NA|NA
CASSLDPGNTEAFF
TGCGCCAGCAGCTTGGATCCGGGGAACACTGAAGCTTTCTTT
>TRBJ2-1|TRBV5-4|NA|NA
CASSFPGNEQFF
TGTGCCAGCAGCTTCCCCGGCAATGAGCAGTTCTTC